Listed here are 32 T cell receptor beta chains from one sample, sequenced in a study of low-dose radiotherapy and immunotherapy resistance in tumors. cDNA synthesis used a TRAV/TRBV-specific primer set for both chains. TCR amplification used about 20 PCR cycles, a constant-region primer and a V-primer adapter. MiXCR, applied by TCRdb to the reads, yields one record per CDR3 protein. The sample has roughly 10,000 distinct CDR3 sequences, 40% to 50% seen once; the top ten hold approximately 5.5%. All receptors derive from a human donor with advanced metastatic prostate, ovarian, gallbladder or colorectal cancer (not recorded which). This table probably holds off-target reads from a library built for another chain.

This clonotype has more than one count but fewer than ten. The chain is built from TRBV20-1 and TRBJ1-4; D gene uncertain. Trimming shortened V by 1 base and J by 0 bases, and 12 bases separated the two germline ends. The germline gives CDR1 DFQATT, CDR2 SNEGSKA (reference sequence). This CDR3 contains 16 residues. CDR3: CSARVRNHATNEKLFF. The CDR3 DNA reads as TGCAGTGCTAGAGTTAGAAACCATGCAACTAATGAAAAACTGTTTTTT.

The chain employs TRBV5-4 and TRBJ2-5, with 7 positions matching TRBD1. The CDR3 spans 15 residues. V lost 4 bases to trimming and J lost 1 base; unmatched junction nucleotides: 7. Germline V CDR1 and CDR2: SGHNT, YYREEE (reference sequence). The CDR3 DNA reads as TGTGCCAGCAGCGTTGAGACAGGGTCCCAAGAGACCCAGTACTTC. This encodes CASSVETGSQETQYF.

The rearrangement joins TRBV7-2 to TRBJ2-5, with D tentatively TRBD1 or TRBD2 (5 bases each). CDR1 is SGHTA and CDR2 is FQGNSA in the germline V gene. The CDR3 sequence is 16 residues long. The V end lost 5 bases, the J end lost 5 bases, and 21 bases lay between the germline ends. The CDR3 region is CASSQFGTREWETQYF. The DNA of the CDR3 is TGTGCCAGCAGCCAGTTTGGGACCAGGGAGTGGGAGACCCAGTACTTC.

The chain links TRBV7-6 to TRBJ1-4; the match to TRBD1 covers 7 bases. This CDR3 has 15 amino acids. Trimming took 5 bases from V and 5 from J; bases not matched to a gene: 8. Germline loops: CDR1 SGHVS, CDR2 FNYEAQ. CDR3 sequence reads: CASSGTTGLNEKLFF. CDR3 nucleotide sequence: TGTGCCAGCAGCGGAACGACAGGGCTAAATGAAAAACTGTTTTTT.

Only a few counts were recorded for this clonotype. The chain employs TRBV7-9 and TRBJ1-5; D gene uncertain. CDR1 and CDR2 from the germline V gene are SEHNR and FQNEAQ (reference sequence). CDR3 size: 13 residues. Trimming shortened V by 1 base and J by 5 bases, and 6 bases separated the two germline ends. The chain's CDR3 is CASSLVQDQPQHF. CDR3 DNA sequence: TGTGCCAGCAGCTTAGTGCAGGATCAGCCCCAGCATTTT. Combining the CDR3 with reference TRBV7-9 and TRBJ1-5 gives the whole variable domain DTGVSQNPRHKITKRGQNVTFRCDPISEHNRLYWYRQTLGQGPEFLTYFQNEAQLEKSRLLSDRFSAERPKGSFSTLEIQRTEQGDSAMYLCASSLVQDQPQHFGDGTRLSIL.

This clonotype was counted a few times. The chain carries TRBV4-2 and TRBJ1-1; D is unclear. CDR3 length: 15 residues. V lost 0 bases and J 1 base, leaving 9 bases between the germline ends. Looked up from germline, CDR1 is LGHNA and CDR2 is YNFKEQ. This CDR3 is CASSQDQAGNTEAFF. Here the CDR3 DNA reads TGTGCCAGCAGCCAAGATCAGGCGGGGAACACTGAAGCTTTCTTT.

CDR3 nucleotides: TGCGCCAGCAGCTTGGCCCCCGGTAGCAATCAGCCCCAGCATTTT. Amino acids: CASSLAPGSNQPQHF. The chain recombines TRBV5-1 with TRBJ1-5; D remains ambiguous. Per germline, CDR1 SGHRS and CDR2 YFSETQ. This CDR3 is built from 15 residues. Between the trimmed V and J ends, which lost 0 bases and 0 bases, there was a span of 7 bases.

This clonotype was seen once. The rearrangement uses TRBV7-8 and TRBJ2-3; no firm D call. The germline V gene encodes CDR1 SGHVS and CDR2 FQNEAQ. This CDR3 region has 13 residues. V was pared by 8 bases and J by 0 bases, with 9 bases between. CDR3 sequence reads: CASRWSSTDTQYF. CDR3 in DNA: TGTGCCAGCCGATGGTCGAGCACAGATACGCAGTATTTT.

CDR3 DNA sequence: TGTGCCAGCAGTTCCGATAGCGGAGGGGTCTACGAGCAGTACTTC. It specifies CASSSDSGGVYEQYF. The chain employs TRBV6-2 or TRBV6-3 and TRBJ2-7; tentatively, D is TRBD2 (6 bases). The germline V gene has CDR1 MNHEY and CDR2 SVGEGT. The V gene lost 4 bases and the J gene lost 3 bases, with 16 bases spanning the gap. The CDR3 extends over 15 amino acids.

This clonotype turned up a few times. The V gene is TRBV6-2 or TRBV6-3, the J gene TRBJ1-1; D is perhaps TRBD1 (6 bases). The CDR3 length is 13 residues. V was clipped by 7 bases and J by 1 base, with 10 bases between them. Germline V gene lookup returns CDR1 MNHEY and CDR2 SVGEGT. For the CDR3, the DNA is TGTGCCAGCACCAAACAGGGGAACACTGAAGCTTTCTTT. Translating it yields CASTKQGNTEAFF.

The gene calls are TRBV12-3 or TRBV12-4 and TRBJ2-3, with no clear D. The CDR3 has 13 residues. V was cut by 1 base and J by 0 bases, with 2 bases left in between. The CDR3 sequence is CASSLVSTDTQYF. The CDR3 bases are TGTGCCAGCAGTTTAGTAAGCACAGATACGCAGTATTTT.

This rearrangement joins TRBV20-1 to TRBJ2-5, with 7 bases lining up with TRBD2. V lost 6 bases, J lost 3 bases, and 10 bases stayed unmatched. CDR3 length: 14 residues. Per the germline V gene, CDR1 is DFQATT and CDR2 is SNEGSKA (reference sequence). The CDR3 nucleotides read TGCAGTGCCCCCCCGCCTAGCGGAGAAGAGACCCAGTACTTC. Translating gives CSAPPPSGEETQYF.

This clonotype was detected a few times. The chain carries TRBV4-2 and TRBJ1-5; no firm D call. Germline V gives CDR1 LGHNA, CDR2 YNFKEQ. Trimming removed 1 base from V and 2 bases from J, with 9 bases in between. The CDR3 sequence is 15 residues long. The CDR3 spells CASSQGGLGNQPQHF. In DNA, the CDR3 is TGTGCCAGCAGCCAAGGAGGTCTAGGCAATCAGCCCCAGCATTTT.

The chain carries TRBV7-8 and TRBJ1-1; D remains unclear. CDR1 and CDR2 (germline): SGHVS, FQNEAQ. The CDR3 spans 13 residues. V was trimmed by 5 bases and J by 0 bases, leaving 7 bases between them. The CDR3 protein is CASSPRLNTEAFF. As DNA, the CDR3 is TGTGCCAGCAGCCCCCGGTTGAACACTGAAGCTTTCTTT.

The V and J genes are TRBV11-2 and TRBJ2-7; D is possibly TRBD1 (5 bases). Looked up from germline, CDR1 is SGHAT and CDR2 is FQNNGV. Trimming left V 1 base short and J 3 bases short, with 10 bases between. The CDR3 extends over 14 amino acids. The CDR3 sequence is CASSLAGPYYEQYF. The CDR3 DNA sequence: TGTGCCAGCAGCTTAGCAGGGCCCTACTACGAGCAGTACTTC. Together with reference TRBV11-2 and TRBJ2-7, the CDR3 gives the full variable domain: EAGVAQSPRYKIIEKRQSVAFWCNPISGHATLYWYQQILGQGPKLLIQFQNNGVVDDSQLPKDRFSAERLKGVDSTLKIQPAKLEDSAVYLCASSLAGPYYEQYFGPGTRLTVT.

The J gene is TRBJ2-7, the V gene TRBV15, with 7 bases that match TRBD1. The CDR3 consists of 15 residues. Germline V gives CDR1 LNHNV, CDR2 YYDKDF (reference sequence). The junction had 10 bases not matched to a gene; V was cut back by 3 bases and J by 5 bases. In DNA form, the CDR3 reads TGTGCCACCAGCAGGCGACAGGGATTGAGGAACGAGCAGTACTTC. It translates to CATSRRQGLRNEQYF.

This clonotype ranks as medium-sized (0.01 to 0.1%). The V and J genes are TRBV5-4 and TRBJ2-5, with D perhaps TRBD2 (7 bases). CDR1 and CDR2 from the germline V gene are SGHNT and YYREEE (reference sequence). There are 16 residues in the CDR3. V was trimmed by 2 bases and J by 5 bases, leaving 19 bases between them. The CDR3 sequence is CASSLGGGGPQETQYF. For the CDR3, the DNA is TGTGCCAGCAGCTTAGGAGGCGGGGGCCCTCAGGAGACCCAGTACTTC.

This rearrangement joins TRBV12-5 to TRBJ2-1; 8 nucleotides line up with TRBD1. The CDR3 extends over 16 amino acids. J lost 8 bases, V lost 3 bases, and 12 bases had no gene match. Per the germline V gene, CDR1 is LGHNT and CDR2 is FRNRAP. The CDR3 is CASGFHPGQGDYEQFF. CDR3 sequence (DNA): TGTGCTAGTGGTTTCCACCCAGGACAGGGTGACTATGAGCAGTTCTTC.

This rearrangement joins TRBV5-5 to TRBJ1-6; 9 positions match TRBD1. The length of the CDR3 is 16 residues. Trimming cost V 4 bases and J 7 bases; bases outside gene matches: 9. Germline CDR1 SGHKS, CDR2 YYEKEE (reference sequence). The CDR3 bases are TGTGCCAGCAGCCCATGGACAGGGGATTGGAATTCACCCCTCCACTTT. It encodes CASSPWTGDWNSPLHF.

The chain uses TRBV28 and TRBJ2-7; 10 nucleotides line up with TRBD1. The CDR3 runs 15 residues. The ends lost 2 bases at V and 5 bases at J; junction bases unmatched: 6. Per the germline V gene, CDR1 is MDHEN and CDR2 is SYDVKM. CDR3: CASSLIGTGANEQYF. CDR3 nucleotide sequence: TGTGCCAGCAGTTTAATAGGGACAGGGGCGAACGAGCAGTACTTC.

This clonotype turned up a few times. J is TRBJ1-5 and V is TRBV5-5, with D uncertain. Germline CDR1 and CDR2: SGHKS and YYEKEE (reference sequence). Between the trimmed V and J ends, which lost 0 bases and 0 bases, there was a span of 4 bases. CDR3 size: 14 residues. The CDR3, as DNA: TGTGCCAGCAGCTTGGGCAGTAGCAATCAGCCCCAGCATTTT. Translating gives CASSLGSSNQPQHF.

The chain couples TRBV6-2 or TRBV6-3 to TRBJ1-1, with D hard to call. The V and J ends lost 1 base and 11 bases respectively, with 17 bases between them. This CDR3 contains 14 residues. Germline V gene data show CDR1 as MNHEY and CDR2 as SVGEGT. CDR3 sequence reads: CASSYLSSRSVAFF. The CDR3 DNA follows: TGTGCCAGCAGTTACTTGAGTTCCCGGTCGGTTGCTTTCTTT.

In this sample, this clonotype is medium-sized. The V gene is TRBV2, the J gene TRBJ2-1; D may be TRBD2 (6 bases). V was trimmed by 5 bases and J by 9 bases, leaving 17 bases between them. This CDR3 comprises 14 residues. Looked up from germline, CDR1 is SNHLY and CDR2 is FYNNEI. Here the CDR3 reads CASSNVGRGGEQFF. The CDR3 coding sequence is TGTGCCAGCAGTAACGTCGGGCGGGGCGGTGAGCAGTTCTTC.

The chain has TRBV7-7 and TRBJ2-1, with D perhaps matching TRBD1 or TRBD2 (6 bases each). This CDR3 spans 16 amino acids. CDR1 and CDR2 (germline): SSHAT, FNYEAQ (reference sequence). Trimming stripped 5 bases from V and 1 base from J, with 15 bases between. The DNA for the CDR3 is TGTGCCAGCAGCACAACTCCGGGGGCGTCCTACAATGAGCAGTTCTTC. As protein: CASSTTPGASYNEQFF.

Only a few counts were recorded for this clonotype. J is TRBJ1-2 and V is TRBV5-6; the D gene is possibly TRBD1 (6 bases). Trimming stripped 8 bases from V and 3 bases from J, with 11 bases between. CDR1 is SGHDT and CDR2 is YYEEEE in the germline V gene. This CDR3 region has 12 residues. The CDR3 sequence is CASSQGYYGYTF. The CDR3 DNA follows: TGTGCCAGTAGCCAGGGGTACTATGGCTACACCTTC.

The chain links TRBV6-2 or TRBV6-3 to TRBJ1-2, with 7 bases matching TRBD1. The CDR3 spans 12 residues. Germline CDR1 and CDR2: MNHEY and SVGEGT. V trimming: 2 bases; J trimming: 10 bases; junction bases outside the gene matches: 4. The CDR3 DNA is TGTGCCAGCAGTTACCCTGGGACAGCCTACACCTTC. As protein: CASSYPGTAYTF.

This chain joins TRBV7-9 and TRBJ1-4, with 7 bases aligning to TRBD1. The CDR3 extends over 15 amino acids. Trimming at V came to 1 base and at J to 8 bases, leaving 7 bases not matched to a gene. Per germline, CDR1 SEHNR and CDR2 FQNEAQ (reference sequence). CDR3 region: CASSLVRGTAEKLFF. CDR3 coding DNA: TGTGCCAGCAGCTTAGTACGTGGGACAGCAGAAAAACTGTTTTTT.

This chain uses TRBV5-1 with TRBJ2-2; 7 positions agree with TRBD1. The CDR3 loop spans 15 amino acids. Germline-derived CDR1 and CDR2 are SGHRS and YFSETQ. V gave up 3 bases and J gave up 2 bases; unmatched junction bases: 4. CDR3 in amino acids: CASSYGTENTGELFF. Written as DNA, the CDR3 is TGCGCCAGCAGCTACGGGACAGAAAACACCGGGGAGCTGTTTTTT.

In this sample, this clonotype turned up a few times. J is TRBJ2-5 and V is TRBV2; a possible D gene is TRBD2 (6 bases). CDR1 and CDR2 from the germline V gene are SNHLY and FYNNEI. CDR3 length equals 15 residues. Trimming stripped 7 bases from V and 2 bases from J, with 17 bases between. The CDR3 DNA is TGTGCCAGCAAAGTGACTCGGGACTCACAAGAGACCCAGTACTTC. It is translated as CASKVTRDSQETQYF.

This clonotype was seen a handful of times. This chain links TRBV18 with TRBJ1-1; TRBD1 matches 8 bases. The trim removed 3 bases at V and 6 bases at J, leaving 12 bases unmatched. CDR3 length: 16 residues. In germline, CDR1 is KGHSH, CDR2 LQKENI. CDR3 DNA sequence: TGTGCCAGCTCACCGGGTGCGACAGGGGAAGGGTCTGAAGCTTTCTTT. Amino acids: CASSPGATGEGSEAFF.

The chain has TRBV9 and TRBJ2-7, with D perhaps matching TRBD2 (5 bases). Looked up from germline, CDR1 is SGDLS and CDR2 is YYNGEE. Trimming cost V 0 bases and J 2 bases, with 12 bases left between them. CDR3 size: 15 residues. The CDR3 reads CASSVDLGSAYEQYF. The CDR3 DNA follows: TGTGCCAGCAGCGTAGACTTGGGTAGCGCCTACGAGCAGTACTTC.

The genes are TRBV6-1 and TRBJ1-5; a possible D gene is TRBD1 (5 bases). The CDR3 runs 14 residues. The germline CDR1 and CDR2 sequences are MNHNS and SASEGT. V was trimmed by 2 bases and J by 5 bases, leaving 10 bases between them. Here the CDR3 reads CASSEFRGDQPQHF. As DNA, the CDR3 is TGTGCCAGCAGTGAATTTCGGGGGGATCAGCCCCAGCATTTT.